These 12 T cell receptor beta chains came from one sample sequenced in a study of blood T cell repertoires in COVID-19. Generated by immunoSEQ multiplex PCR, the TCRdb table keeps only in-frame clones and is missing some. The sample gives some 700,000 clones, 85% to 90% of which show up once; 0.2% to 0.3% is in the top ten. Sequencing input: peripheral blood. These receptors were taken from a woman aged 18-29 years with acute or convalescent COVID-19.

The chain is built from TRBV7-2 and TRBJ1-3; D is unclear. Looked up from germline, CDR1 is SGHTA and CDR2 is FQGNSA. The CDR3 is made up of 15 amino acids. The V end lost 2 bases, the J end lost 0 bases, and 8 bases lay between the germline ends. CDR3 region: CASSLIRISGNTIYF. The DNA for the CDR3 is TGTGCCAGCAGCTTAATTCGTATCTCTGGAAACACCATATATTTT.

The rearrangement joins TRBV18 to TRBJ1-2, with D possibly being TRBD1 (5 bases). The CDR3 totals 13 residues. Trimming pared 6 bases from V and 4 bases from J, leaving 12 bases between. From germline, CDR1 is KGHSH and CDR2 LQKENI. The CDR3 DNA reads TGTGCCAGCTCCCATCAGGGACTCTATGGCTACACCTTC. Its protein is CASSHQGLYGYTF. Looking up the rest from reference TRBV18 and TRBJ1-2 gives the full variable domain: NAGVMQNPRHLVRRRGQEARLRCSPMKGHSHVYWYRQLPEEGLKFMVYLQKENIIDESGMPKERFSAEFPKEGPSILRIQQVVRGDSAAYFCASSHQGLYGYTFGSGTRLTVV.

The chain couples TRBV5-1 to TRBJ1-2; 10 bases line up with TRBD1. Per germline, CDR1 SGHRS and CDR2 YFSETQ. J gave up 4 bases and V 0 bases, and 9 bases lay outside the gene matches. The CDR3 loop spans 17 amino acids. The DNA of the CDR3 is TGCGCCAGCAGCTTGGGACAGGGGGCCGCAAGTGGCTATGGCTACACCTTC. Amino acid sequence: CASSLGQGAASGYGYTF.

This clone was picked up one time. The gene calls are TRBV11-1 and TRBJ2-1, with a tentative D call TRBD1 (6 bases). From germline, CDR1 is SGHAT and CDR2 FQDESV (reference sequence). Between the trimmed V and J ends, which lost 1 base and 8 bases, there was a span of 18 bases. The CDR3 sequence is 16 residues long. The CDR3 loop reads CASSLVGRGPSHEQFF. Here the CDR3 DNA reads TGTGCCAGCAGCTTAGTGGGCAGGGGCCCCTCCCATGAGCAGTTCTTC.

The chain joins TRBV7-2 to TRBJ2-4; 13 nucleotides line up with TRBD2. The CDR3 is 17 amino acids. The V and J ends lost 5 bases and 2 bases, in that order; junction bases with no gene match: 6. Germline CDR1 reads SGHTA; CDR2 reads FQGNSA. CDR3 sequence reads: CASSPRLAGGPKNIQYF. The CDR3 DNA sequence: TGTGCCAGCAGCCCTCGACTAGCGGGGGGCCCCAAAAACATTCAGTACTTC.

The V gene is TRBV29-1, the J gene TRBJ1-2; 8 nucleotides align to TRBD1. V shed 6 bases, J shed 8 bases, and the junction held 8 bases outside the gene matches. This CDR3 spans 12 amino acids. The germline CDR1 and CDR2 sequences are SQVTM and ANQGSEA. CDR3 protein: CSVGTGRGGYTF. The CDR3 DNA follows: TGCAGCGTGGGGACAGGACGAGGGGGCTACACCTTC.

The J gene is TRBJ1-1, the V gene TRBV2; D is undetermined. The CDR3 runs to 14 residues. With 4 bases removed from V and 0 bases from J, the gap between germline ends came to 9 bases. The germline CDR1 and CDR2 sequences are SNHLY and FYNNEI. CDR3 sequence: CASSVQRLNTEAFF. Written as DNA, the CDR3 is TGTGCCAGCAGTGTTCAGCGACTGAACACTGAAGCTTTCTTT.

This chain uses TRBV2 with TRBJ1-2; TRBD1 is a possible D gene (5 bases). CDR1 is SNHLY and CDR2 is FYNNEI in the germline V gene. V was clipped by 6 bases and J by 5 bases, with 16 bases between them. There are 14 residues in the CDR3. CDR3 region: CASSLRQSMYGYTF. In DNA, the CDR3 is TGTGCCAGCAGCCTCAGACAGAGCATGTATGGCTACACCTTC.

J is TRBJ1-2 and V is TRBV7-9, with 10 bases fitting TRBD1. Germline lookup yields CDR1 SEHNR and CDR2 FQNEAQ (reference sequence). This CDR3 spans 15 amino acids. Trimming at V came to 1 base and at J to 6 bases, leaving 5 bases not matched to a gene. As DNA, the CDR3 is TGTGCCAGCAGCTTAGACGGACAGGGGGGTAATGGCTACACCTTC. Its translation: CASSLDGQGGNGYTF.

V usage is TRBV5-1 and J usage is TRBJ2-7; tentatively, D is TRBD1 (6 bases). The CDR3 has 14 amino acids. Per germline, CDR1 SGHRS and CDR2 YFSETQ. V was cut by 3 bases and J by 6 bases, with 16 bases left in between. CDR3 amino acids: CASSSSGHSFEQYF. The CDR3 nucleotides read TGCGCCAGCAGCTCGTCGGGACACTCTTTCGAGCAGTACTTC. Full variable domain (missing parts from reference TRBV5-1 and TRBJ2-7): KAGVTQTPRYLIKTRGQQVTLSCSPISGHRSVSWYQQTPGQGLQFLFEYFSETQRNKGNFPGRFSGRQFSNSRSEMNVSTLELGDSALYLCASSSSGHSFEQYFGPGTRLTVT.

This clone was counted only a few times. The chain combines TRBV6-5 with TRBJ2-7; tentatively, D is TRBD2 (5 bases). The CDR3 sequence is 14 residues long. Trimming removed 7 bases from V and 2 bases from J, with 15 bases in between. CDR1 and CDR2 from the germline V gene are MNHEY and SVGAGI. The CDR3, as DNA: TGTGCCAGCATCCCCTTTGGGGAGCCCTACGAGCAGTACTTC. This codes for CASIPFGEPYEQYF.

The J gene is TRBJ1-2, the V gene TRBV4-2, with a possible D match to TRBD1 (5 bases). CDR3 length equals 15 residues. Trimming took 1 base from V and 0 from J, leaving 9 bases between them. From germline, CDR1 is LGHNA and CDR2 YNFKEQ. CDR3 in amino acids: CASSQGRQPNYGYTF. The CDR3 region has the DNA TGTGCCAGCAGCCAAGGGCGACAGCCTAACTATGGCTACACCTTC.